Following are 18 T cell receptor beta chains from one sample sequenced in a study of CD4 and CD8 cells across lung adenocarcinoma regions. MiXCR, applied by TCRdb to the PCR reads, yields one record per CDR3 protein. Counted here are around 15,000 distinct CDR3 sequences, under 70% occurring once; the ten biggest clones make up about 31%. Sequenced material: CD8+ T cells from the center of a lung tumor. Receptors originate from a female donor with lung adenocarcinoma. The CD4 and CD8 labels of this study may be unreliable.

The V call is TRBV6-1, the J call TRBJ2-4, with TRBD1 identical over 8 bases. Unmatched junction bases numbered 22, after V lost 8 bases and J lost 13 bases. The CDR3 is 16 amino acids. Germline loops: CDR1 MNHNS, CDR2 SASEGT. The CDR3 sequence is CASRARGLPATNTQYF. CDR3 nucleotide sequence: TGTGCCAGCCGTGCCAGGGGGCTGCCAGCCACAAATACGCAGTACTTC.

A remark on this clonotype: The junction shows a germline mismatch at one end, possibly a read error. CDR3 DNA: TGTGCGAGCACCCCCGGGGGGCGGGGAGCCAAAAACATTCAGTACTTC. Protein sequence: CASTPGGRGAKNIQYF. J is TRBJ2-4 and V is TRBV6-1; a possible D gene is TRBD2 (7 bases). This CDR3 comprises 16 residues. The V gene's germline CDR1 is MNHNS and CDR2 SASEGT.

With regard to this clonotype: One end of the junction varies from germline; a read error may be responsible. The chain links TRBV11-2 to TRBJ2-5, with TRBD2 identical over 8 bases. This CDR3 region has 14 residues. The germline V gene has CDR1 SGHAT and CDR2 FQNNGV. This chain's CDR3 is CAGSGGLEAETQYF. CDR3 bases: TGTGCGGGCAGCGGGGGACTAGAAGCGGAGACCCAGTATTTC.

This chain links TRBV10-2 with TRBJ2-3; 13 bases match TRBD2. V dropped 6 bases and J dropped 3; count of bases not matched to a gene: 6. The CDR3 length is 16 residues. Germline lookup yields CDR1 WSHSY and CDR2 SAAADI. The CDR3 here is CASRPQLAGGTDTQYF. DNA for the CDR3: TGCGCCAGCAGACCCCAACTAGCGGGGGGGACAGATACGCAGTATTTT.

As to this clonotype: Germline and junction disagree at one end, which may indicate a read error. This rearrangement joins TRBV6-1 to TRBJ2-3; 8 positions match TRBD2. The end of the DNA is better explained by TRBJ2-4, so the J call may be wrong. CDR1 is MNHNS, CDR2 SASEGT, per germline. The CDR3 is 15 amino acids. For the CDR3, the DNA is TGTGGCAGCAGTCCGGGGGGGGGAGCCCAAGACACTCAGTACTTC. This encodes CGSSPGGGAQDTQYF.

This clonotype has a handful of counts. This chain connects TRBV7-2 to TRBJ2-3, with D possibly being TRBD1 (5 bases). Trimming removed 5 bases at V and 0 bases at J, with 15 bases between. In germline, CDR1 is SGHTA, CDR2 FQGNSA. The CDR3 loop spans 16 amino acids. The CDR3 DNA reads TGTGCCAGCAGCCCCCCTGGGGCAAGGAGCACAGATACGCAGTATTTT. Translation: CASSPPGARSTDTQYF. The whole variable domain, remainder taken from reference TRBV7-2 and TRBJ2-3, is GAGVSQSPSNKVTEKGKDVELRCDPISGHTALYWYRQSLGQGLEFLIYFQGNSAPDKSGLPSDRFSAERTGGSVSTLTIQRTQQEDSAVYLCASSPPGARSTDTQYFGPGTRLTVL.

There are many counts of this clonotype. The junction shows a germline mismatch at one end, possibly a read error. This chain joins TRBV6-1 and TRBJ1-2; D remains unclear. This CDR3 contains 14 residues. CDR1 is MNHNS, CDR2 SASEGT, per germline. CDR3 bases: TGTGCCAGCAGTGTATCAAGGGAGACCTATGCCTACACCTTC. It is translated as CASSVSRETYAYTF.

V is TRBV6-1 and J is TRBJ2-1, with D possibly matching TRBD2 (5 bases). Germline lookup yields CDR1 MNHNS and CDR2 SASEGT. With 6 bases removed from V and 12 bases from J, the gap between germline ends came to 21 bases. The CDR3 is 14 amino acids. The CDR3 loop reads CASSEGVSVDTQFF. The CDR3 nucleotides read TGTGCCAGCAGCGAGGGTGTGAGTGTAGATACGCAGTTCTTC.

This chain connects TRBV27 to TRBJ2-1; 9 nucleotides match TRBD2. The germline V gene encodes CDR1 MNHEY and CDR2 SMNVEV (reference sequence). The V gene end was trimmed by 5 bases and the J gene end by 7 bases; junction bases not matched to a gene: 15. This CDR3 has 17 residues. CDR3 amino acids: CASSPQVRAGGINEQFF. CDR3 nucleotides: TGTGCCAGCAGTCCACAGGTCCGAGCGGGAGGAATAAATGAGCAGTTCTTC.

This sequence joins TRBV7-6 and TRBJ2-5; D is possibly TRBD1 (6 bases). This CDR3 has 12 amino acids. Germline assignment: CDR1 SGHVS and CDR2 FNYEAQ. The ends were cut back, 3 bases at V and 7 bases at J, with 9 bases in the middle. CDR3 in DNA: TGTGCCAGCAGCTTCCAACAGGGGACCCAGTACTTC. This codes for CASSFQQGTQYF.

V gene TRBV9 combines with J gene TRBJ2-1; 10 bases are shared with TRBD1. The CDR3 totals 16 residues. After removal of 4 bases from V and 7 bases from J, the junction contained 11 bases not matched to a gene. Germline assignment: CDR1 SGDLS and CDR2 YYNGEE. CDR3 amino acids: CASSPRQGAFSNEQFF. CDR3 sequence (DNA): TGTGCCAGCAGCCCCAGACAGGGGGCTTTTTCAAATGAGCAGTTCTTC.

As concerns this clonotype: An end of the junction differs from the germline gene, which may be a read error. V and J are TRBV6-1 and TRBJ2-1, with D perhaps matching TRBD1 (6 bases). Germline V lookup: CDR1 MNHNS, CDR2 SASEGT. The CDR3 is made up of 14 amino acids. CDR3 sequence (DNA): TGTGCCAGCAGCGAGCGTGGGGGCAGGAATGAGCAGTTCTTT. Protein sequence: CASSERGGRNEQFF.

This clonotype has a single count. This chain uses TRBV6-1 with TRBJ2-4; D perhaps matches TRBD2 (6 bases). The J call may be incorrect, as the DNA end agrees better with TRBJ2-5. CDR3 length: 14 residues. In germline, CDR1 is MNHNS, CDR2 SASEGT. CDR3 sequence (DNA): TGTGCGGGGCTCGGGGGACGGGACTGGGAGACCCAGTACTTC. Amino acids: CAGLGGRDWETQYF.

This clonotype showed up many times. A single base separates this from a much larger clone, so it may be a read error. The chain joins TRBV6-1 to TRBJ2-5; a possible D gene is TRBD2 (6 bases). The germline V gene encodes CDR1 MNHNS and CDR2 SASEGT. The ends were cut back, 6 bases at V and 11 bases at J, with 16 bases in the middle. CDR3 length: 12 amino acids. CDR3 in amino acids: CASRPGTGEQYF. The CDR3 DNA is TGTGCCAGCAGACCCGGGACTGGTGAGCAGTACTTC.

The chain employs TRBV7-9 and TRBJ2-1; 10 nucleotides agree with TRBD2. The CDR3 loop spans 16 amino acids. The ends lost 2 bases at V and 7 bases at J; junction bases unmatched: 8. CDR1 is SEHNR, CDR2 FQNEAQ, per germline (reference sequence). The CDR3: CASSLPRGLAANEQFF. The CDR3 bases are TGTGCCAGCAGCTTACCAAGAGGACTAGCGGCTAATGAGCAGTTCTTC.

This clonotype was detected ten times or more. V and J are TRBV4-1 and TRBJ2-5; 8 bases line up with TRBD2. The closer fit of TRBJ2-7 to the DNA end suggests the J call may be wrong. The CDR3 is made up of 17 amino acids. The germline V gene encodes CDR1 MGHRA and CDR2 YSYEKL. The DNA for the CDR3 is TGCGCCAGCAGCCAGGAGAGAAGGACTAGCAATGCGCGCGAGCAGTACTTC. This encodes CASSQERRTSNAREQYF.

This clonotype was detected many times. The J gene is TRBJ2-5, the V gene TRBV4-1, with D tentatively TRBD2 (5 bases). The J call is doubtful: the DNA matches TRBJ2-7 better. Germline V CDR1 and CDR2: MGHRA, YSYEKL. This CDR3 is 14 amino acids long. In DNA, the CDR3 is TGCGCCAGCAGCCAAGAGGACTTCCCCTACGAGCAGTACTTC. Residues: CASSQEDFPYEQYF.

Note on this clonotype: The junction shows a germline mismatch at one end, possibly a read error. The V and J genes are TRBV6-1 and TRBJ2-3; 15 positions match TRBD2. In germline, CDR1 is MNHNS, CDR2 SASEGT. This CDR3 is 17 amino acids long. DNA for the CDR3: TGTGCCAGCAGCCGGGGACTAGCGGGGGGAGTCACAGATACGCAGTACTTT. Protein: CASSRGLAGGVTDTQYF.